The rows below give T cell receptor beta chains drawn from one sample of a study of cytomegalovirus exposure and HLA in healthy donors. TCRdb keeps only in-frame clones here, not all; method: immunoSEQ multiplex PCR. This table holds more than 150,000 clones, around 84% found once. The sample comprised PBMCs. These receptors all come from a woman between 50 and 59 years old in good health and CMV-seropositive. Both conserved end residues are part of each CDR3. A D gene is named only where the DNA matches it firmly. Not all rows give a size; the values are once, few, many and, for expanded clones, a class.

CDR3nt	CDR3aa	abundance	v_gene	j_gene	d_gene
TGTGCCAGCAGCGGGGGACAGGGACGAAACACCATATATTTT	CASSGGQGRNTIYF	NA	TRBV7-2	TRBJ1-3	TRBD1
TGTGCCAGCAGCTTGGGGGGACTAGAGGCCAATGAGCAGTTCTTC	CASSLGGLEANEQFF	NA	TRBV5-4	TRBJ2-1	TRBD2
TGTGCCAGCACGGCCGGGGGGTCGGGGGAGCAGTACTTC	CASTAGGSGEQYF	NA	TRBV5-4	TRBJ2-7	TRBD2
TGTTCCAGCAGCTTTAGCGGACAGGGCCCCTACACCTTC	CSSSFSGQGPYTF	once	TRBV7-9	TRBJ1-2	TRBD1
TGTGCCAGCTCGGGACTAGCGGGGGGGACTTACAATGAGCAGTTCTTC	CASSGLAGGTYNEQFF	NA	TRBV18	TRBJ2-1	TRBD2
TGTGCCAGCAGGGGGGGAACTGGCTCTAGCACAGATACGCAGTATTTT	CASRGGTGSSTDTQYF	NA	TRBV5-4	TRBJ2-3	NA
TGTGCCAGTTCCCCGGCAGGGGGCTACGAGCAGTACTTC	CASSPAGGYEQYF	NA	TRBV7-2	TRBJ2-7	TRBD1
TGTGCCAGCAGCCCGGGGACTAGCGGGGGAGATACGCAGTATTTT	CASSPGTSGGDTQYF	NA	TRBV11-1	TRBJ2-3	TRBD2
TGTGCCAGCAGCCCGACAGGGACTTACGAGCAGTACTTC	CASSPTGTYEQYF	NA	TRBV6-6	TRBJ2-7	NA
TGTGCCAGCAGCTTAGCGAACAGGGTTAATGAAAAACTGTTTTTT	CASSLANRVNEKLFF	NA	TRBV7-2	TRBJ1-4	NA
TGTGCCAGCAGTGAAGTTCGGTCGTCCGAGCAGTACTTC	CASSEVRSSEQYF	NA	TRBV6-5	TRBJ2-7	NA
TGTGCCAGCAGTGAAGACCGTCCTAGCGGGGGGGAGACCCAGTACTTC	CASSEDRPSGGETQYF	NA	TRBV2	TRBJ2-5	TRBD2
TGTGCCAGCAGCCAGCCGGGACAGGGGAACGGGGAGCTGTTTTTT	CASSQPGQGNGELFF	NA	TRBV5-4	TRBJ2-2	TRBD1
TGTGCCACCAGCAGAGAGCGGCACTCTGGCTACACCTTC	CATSRERHSGYTF	NA	TRBV15	TRBJ1-2	NA
TGCGCCAGCAGCCGCGGGGGGGCCGAGAATGAGCAGTTCTTC	CASSRGGAENEQFF	NA	TRBV5-1	TRBJ2-1	TRBD2
TGTGCCAGCAGTCCGGGACAGGTAGACCGGCTGTTTTTT	CASSPGQVDRLFF	NA	TRBV7-2	TRBJ1-4	TRBD1
TGTGCCAGCAGACTAGCAAACACAGATACGCAGTATTTT	CASRLANTDTQYF	NA	TRBV28	TRBJ2-3	NA
TGTGCCAGCAACGGGGCCGGGAGCACTGAAGCTTTCTTT	CASNGAGSTEAFF	NA	TRBV2	TRBJ1-1	NA
TGTGCCAGCAGCGTCGGGGGACCGCTAATGAACACTGAAGCTTTCTTT	CASSVGGPLMNTEAFF	NA	TRBV9	TRBJ1-1	NA
TGTGCCAGCAGCTTGACCGGGACAGAACCGATCACCAGAGAGACCCAGTACTTC	CASSLTGTEPITRETQYF	few	TRBV5-6	TRBJ2-5	TRBD1
TGTGCCAGCAGCACCCGGGGGGGAGGGGGGGCCCAGTTCTTC	CASSTRGGGGAQFF	once	TRBV11-2	TRBJ2-1	TRBD2
TGTGCCAGCAGCTTAAGTGTCGGGAATGGCTACACCTTC	CASSLSVGNGYTF	NA	TRBV7-2	TRBJ1-2	NA
TGTGCCAGCAGTTATAGGACAGGGGAGCTGTTTTTT	CASSYRTGELFF	NA	TRBV6-5	TRBJ2-2	NA
TGTGCCAGCAGTGCCTCGGACAGGCACCCTAGCAGGCTGTTCTTC	CASSASDRHPSRLFF	NA	TRBV25-1	TRBJ2-1	TRBD1
TGTGCCAGTAGTGCCGACAGGGGGCGCGGGGGCTACACCTTC	CASSADRGRGGYTF	few	TRBV19	TRBJ1-2	TRBD1
TGTGCCAGCCGCCTCTTTGCGGGTAATGAAAAACTGTTTTTT	CASRLFAGNEKLFF	once	TRBV6-6	TRBJ1-4	NA
TGCGCCAGCAGCTTGGGGGGAGGGGTGGGACAGCCCCAGCATTTT	CASSLGGGVGQPQHF	once	TRBV5-1	TRBJ1-5	NA
TGCGCCAGCAGTCAACAGGCGAACACTGAAGCTTTCTTT	CASSQQANTEAFF	NA	TRBV23-1	TRBJ1-1	NA
TGTGCCAGCAGCCTTCCCGAGGGTTATGGGGAGCTGTTTTTT	CASSLPEGYGELFF	NA	TRBV4-2	TRBJ2-2	NA
TGTGCCAGTAGTATAGTCGGGACAGGGGATGGCTACACCTTC	CASSIVGTGDGYTF	NA	TRBV19	TRBJ1-2	TRBD1
TGTGCCAGCAGCTTAGTTCGGGGTTACCTTAATGAGCAGTTCTTC	CASSLVRGYLNEQFF	NA	TRBV7-9	TRBJ2-1	NA
TGTGCCAGCAGCCAAGAAGGGGGGGTTAGTGATGAAAAACTGTTTTTT	CASSQEGGVSDEKLFF	few	TRBV4-2	TRBJ1-4	NA
TGTGCCAGCAGCTTGTTGAGGGAGAAGGACGGGGAGCTGTTTTTT	CASSLLREKDGELFF	NA	TRBV5-4	TRBJ2-2	NA